Below, 20 T cell receptor beta chains from the same sample are listed, as sequenced in a study of vaccination and CD4 T cells after COVID-19. Their specific antigens are unknown. Sample treatment: roughly 11-day PBMC culture with coronavirus spike peptide pools or control peptides (ViraFEST assay). Samples of CD4+ T cells were obtained from the unexposed donor before the COVID-19 pandemic (2011-2018). An Oncomine TCR Beta short-read assay was used to sequence the DNA from cultured CD4+ T cells. Cultures of CD4+ T cells served as the source for extracting genomic DNA. TCRdb used MiXCR to reprocess the PCR reads, holding one entry per CDR3 protein. The data show 8,000 to 9,500 distinct CDR3 sequences, 30% to 35% seen once. Sequenced input: CD4+ T cells from blood, cultured in vitro. The receptors were sampled from a human donor in good health.

Judged by abundance, this clonotype is medium-sized (0.01 to 0.1%). The rearrangement uses TRBV6-1 and TRBJ2-1, with TRBD2 identical over 13 bases. The V and J ends lost 1 base and 6 bases, in that order; junction bases with no gene match: 0. The CDR3 consists of 15 residues. Per germline, CDR1 MNHNS and CDR2 SASEGT. The CDR3 spells CASSEGTSGSNEQFF. The CDR3 DNA reads TGTGCCAGCAGTGAAGGGACTAGCGGGAGCAATGAGCAGTTCTTC.

The chain links TRBV27 to TRBJ2-1; D is perhaps TRBD1 or TRBD2 (5 bases each). Trimming left V 5 bases short and J 3 bases short, with 17 bases between. The CDR3 is 16 amino acids. CDR1 is MNHEY and CDR2 is SMNVEV in the germline V gene (reference sequence). The CDR3 here is CASSNLRDGGYNEQFF. The CDR3 DNA follows: TGTGCCAGCAGTAACCTCCGGGACGGCGGCTACAATGAGCAGTTCTTC.

This chain connects TRBV12-3 or TRBV12-4 to TRBJ2-7; D not resolved. The CDR3 covers 12 residues. The V end was cut by 2 bases, the J end by 6 bases, with 8 bases between. The DNA of the CDR3 is TGTGCCAGCAGTTTAAGCGTGGGCGAGCAGTACTTC. This translates into CASSLSVGEQYF.

The chain joins TRBV10-3 to TRBJ1-5; D remains unclear. There are 13 residues in the CDR3. Trimming removed 6 bases at V and 7 bases at J, with 13 bases between. CDR1 and CDR2 from the germline V gene are ENHRY and SYGVKD. For the CDR3, the DNA is TGTGCCATCAGCCTCGGGGTTGGGCAGCCCCAGCATTTT. As protein: CAISLGVGQPQHF.

V usage is TRBV2 and J usage is TRBJ2-2; 9 bases are shared with TRBD2. Germline V gene sequence: CDR1 SNHLY, CDR2 FYNNEI. Trimming cost V 10 bases and J 3 bases; bases outside gene matches: 18. The CDR3 sequence is 18 residues long. The CDR3 spells CATEGGLGGRADTGELFF. The CDR3 DNA is TGTGCCACGGAAGGGGGACTGGGCGGGAGGGCGGACACCGGGGAGCTGTTTTTT.

This clonotype was picked up a small number of times. The chain recombines TRBV30 with TRBJ1-2; 8 nucleotides agree with TRBD1. The CDR3 is 14 amino acids. After removal of 3 bases from V and 4 bases from J, the junction contained 7 bases not matched to a gene. Germline CDR1 GTSNPN, CDR2 SVGIG (reference sequence). The CDR3 loop is CAWSPSRGPYGYTF. Here the CDR3 DNA reads TGTGCCTGGAGCCCTTCCAGGGGGCCCTATGGCTACACCTTC. The entire variable domain, with the rest obtained from reference TRBV30 and TRBJ1-2, is as follows: SQTIHQWPATLVQPVGSPLSLECTVEGTSNPNLYWYRQAAGRGLQLLFYSVGIGQISSEVPQNLSASRPQDRQFILSSKKLLLSDSGFYLCAWSPSRGPYGYTFGSGTRLTVV.

This clonotype was detected a few times. This rearrangement joins TRBV10-3 to TRBJ1-2; D may be TRBD1 (6 bases). CDR1 ENHRY and CDR2 SYGVKD come from the germline V gene. V lost 3 bases and J lost 4, with 6 bases in between. The CDR3 is made up of 12 amino acids. CDR3 loop: CAISDRGYGYTF. The DNA of the CDR3 is TGTGCCATCAGTGACAGGGGCTATGGCTACACCTTC.

As to this clonotype: One end of the junction is discordant with germline, which a read error may explain. The chain couples TRBV20-1 to TRBJ2-3, with D possibly TRBD2 on 5 matching bases. CDR1 and CDR2 from the germline V gene are DFQATT and SNEGSKA (reference sequence). The CDR3 runs to 14 residues. The CDR3 DNA is TGCAGTGCTGGAGACCCCGTGATAGCGGATACGCAGTATTTT. This sequence encodes CSAGDPVIADTQYF.

This chain links TRBV20-1 with TRBJ2-1, with TRBD2 matching over 13 bases. Germline V gene lookup returns CDR1 DFQATT and CDR2 SNEGSKA (reference sequence). This CDR3 has 16 residues. The junction had 5 bases not matched to a gene; V was cut back by 4 bases and J by 2 bases. As DNA, the CDR3 is TGCAGTGCTATTCCGGGACTAGCGGGAACCTACAATGAGCAGTTCTTC. Translating it yields CSAIPGLAGTYNEQFF.

This chain links TRBV24-1 with TRBJ1-5; tentatively, D is TRBD1 (6 bases). Germline V CDR1 and CDR2: KGHDR, SFDVKD. Trimming pared 10 bases from V and 0 bases from J, leaving 9 bases between. The CDR3 length is 13 residues. The CDR3 coding sequence is TGTGCCACGGCAGGGGATAGCAATCAGCCCCAGCATTTT. It is translated as CATAGDSNQPQHF.

This sequence joins TRBV6-1 and TRBJ2-7; 8 bases are a match to TRBD1. Germline V gives CDR1 MNHNS, CDR2 SASEGT. The V and J ends lost 1 base and 4 bases, in that order; junction bases with no gene match: 15. The CDR3 runs to 18 residues. The DNA of the CDR3 is TGTGCCAGCAGTGAAGGATGGACAGGGCTGAAAGTGGGTTACGAGCAGTACTTC. This sequence encodes CASSEGWTGLKVGYEQYF.

This clonotype was counted a single time. The chain combines TRBV29-1 with TRBJ2-7; D is perhaps TRBD1 or TRBD2 (5 bases each). Germline V gene sequence: CDR1 SQVTM, CDR2 ANQGSEA. The germline V and J ends were trimmed by 4 bases and 6 bases, with 19 bases remaining between them. This CDR3 comprises 14 residues. The CDR3 reads CSVASRDGIAEQYF. CDR3 sequence (DNA): TGCAGCGTTGCTAGCAGGGATGGGATCGCCGAGCAGTACTTC.

V gene TRBV2 combines with J gene TRBJ1-3; 7 bases match TRBD1. The germline gives CDR1 SNHLY, CDR2 FYNNEI. CDR3 length: 13 amino acids. Trimming removed 7 bases from V and 2 bases from J; junction bases left unmatched: 2. CDR3 sequence: CASTDRAGNTIYF. The CDR3 DNA reads as TGTGCCAGCACTGACAGGGCTGGAAACACCATATATTTT.

The rearrangement links TRBV4-2 to TRBJ1-1; TRBD1 might be the D (6 bases). Looked up from germline, CDR1 is LGHNA and CDR2 is YNFKEQ. This CDR3 spans 13 amino acids. V was trimmed by 1 base and J by 4 bases, leaving 7 bases between them. The CDR3 DNA follows: TGTGCCAGCAGCCAAGGGGGGGCCACTGAAGCTTTCTTT. This sequence encodes CASSQGGATEAFF.

The chain has TRBV6-5 and TRBJ2-5; 7 bases match TRBD2. The germline CDR1 and CDR2 sequences are MNHEY and SVGAGI. V lost 2 bases, J lost 1 base, and 7 bases stayed unmatched. This CDR3 comprises 16 residues. CDR3 residues: CASSYGGGDLQETQYF. DNA for the CDR3: TGTGCCAGCAGTTACGGGGGAGGGGACCTCCAAGAGACCCAGTACTTC.

This clonotype has a handful of counts. The chain is built from TRBV11-2 and TRBJ1-1; 7 bases are a match to TRBD1. The CDR3 extends over 13 amino acids. Germline V lookup: CDR1 SGHAT, CDR2 FQNNGV. Losses at the gene ends were 6 bases for V and 4 bases for J; bases not matched to a gene: 5. The CDR3 sequence is CASRTGKVTEAFF. DNA for the CDR3: TGTGCCAGCAGGACAGGGAAGGTCACTGAAGCTTTCTTT. The full variable domain, in which reference TRBV11-2 and TRBJ1-1 provide the parts outside the CDR3, is EAGVAQSPRYKIIEKRQSVAFWCNPISGHATLYWYQQILGQGPKLLIQFQNNGVVDDSQLPKDRFSAERLKGVDSTLKIQPAKLEDSAVYLCASRTGKVTEAFFGQGTRLTVV.

In its sample, this clonotype was seen a few times. V usage is TRBV28 and J usage is TRBJ2-3, with D perhaps given as TRBD1 or TRBD2 (6 bases each). The length of the CDR3 is 14 residues. CDR1 is MDHEN, CDR2 SYDVKM, per germline. Trimming stripped 7 bases from V and 5 bases from J, with 16 bases between. The CDR3 sequence is CASTTPGARDTQYF. Written as DNA, the CDR3 is TGTGCCAGCACCACCCCGGGGGCCAGAGATACGCAGTATTTT.

This clonotype has just a few counts. The J gene is TRBJ2-3, the V gene TRBV6-2 or TRBV6-3; 9 bases fit TRBD2. CDR1 is MNHEY and CDR2 is SVGEGT in the germline V gene. This CDR3 has 18 residues. J lost 0 bases, V lost 2 bases, and 9 bases had no gene match. The CDR3 coding sequence is TGTGCCAGCAGTTACCGAGCTAGCGGGGTTACTAGCACAGATACGCAGTATTTT. This gives the protein CASSYRASGVTSTDTQYF.

This clonotype was detected a few times. V is TRBV7-2 and J is TRBJ1-1, with D unresolved. The germline V and J ends were trimmed by 2 bases and 0 bases, with 7 bases remaining between them. The V gene's germline CDR1 is SGHTA and CDR2 FQGNSA. CDR3 size: 14 residues. The CDR3 loop is CASSLKAVNTEAFF. The CDR3 region has the DNA TGTGCCAGCAGCTTAAAGGCAGTGAACACTGAAGCTTTCTTT.

By share, this clonotype ranks as large. The gene calls are TRBV24-1 and TRBJ1-1; D not resolved. The CDR3 is made up of 15 amino acids. Trimming pared 4 bases from V and 5 bases from J, leaving 16 bases between. The germline V gene has CDR1 KGHDR and CDR2 SFDVKD. The CDR3 protein is CATSDRPLVETEAFF. The CDR3 DNA reads as TGTGCCACCAGTGACCGACCCTTAGTTGAAACTGAAGCTTTCTTT.